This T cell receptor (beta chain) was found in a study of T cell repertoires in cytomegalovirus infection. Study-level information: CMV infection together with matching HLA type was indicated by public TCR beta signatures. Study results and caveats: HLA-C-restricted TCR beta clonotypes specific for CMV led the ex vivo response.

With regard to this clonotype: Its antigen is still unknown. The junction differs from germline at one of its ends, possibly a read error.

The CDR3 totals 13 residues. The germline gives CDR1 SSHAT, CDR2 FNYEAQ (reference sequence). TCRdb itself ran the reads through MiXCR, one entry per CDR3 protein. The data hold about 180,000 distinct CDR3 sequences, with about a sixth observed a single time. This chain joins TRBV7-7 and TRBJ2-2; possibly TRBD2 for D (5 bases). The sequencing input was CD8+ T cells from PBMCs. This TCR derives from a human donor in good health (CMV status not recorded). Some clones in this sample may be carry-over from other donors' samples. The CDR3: CASSLAPSGELFF. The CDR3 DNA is TGTGCTAGCAGCTTAGCGCCATCCGGGGAGCTGTTTTTT.